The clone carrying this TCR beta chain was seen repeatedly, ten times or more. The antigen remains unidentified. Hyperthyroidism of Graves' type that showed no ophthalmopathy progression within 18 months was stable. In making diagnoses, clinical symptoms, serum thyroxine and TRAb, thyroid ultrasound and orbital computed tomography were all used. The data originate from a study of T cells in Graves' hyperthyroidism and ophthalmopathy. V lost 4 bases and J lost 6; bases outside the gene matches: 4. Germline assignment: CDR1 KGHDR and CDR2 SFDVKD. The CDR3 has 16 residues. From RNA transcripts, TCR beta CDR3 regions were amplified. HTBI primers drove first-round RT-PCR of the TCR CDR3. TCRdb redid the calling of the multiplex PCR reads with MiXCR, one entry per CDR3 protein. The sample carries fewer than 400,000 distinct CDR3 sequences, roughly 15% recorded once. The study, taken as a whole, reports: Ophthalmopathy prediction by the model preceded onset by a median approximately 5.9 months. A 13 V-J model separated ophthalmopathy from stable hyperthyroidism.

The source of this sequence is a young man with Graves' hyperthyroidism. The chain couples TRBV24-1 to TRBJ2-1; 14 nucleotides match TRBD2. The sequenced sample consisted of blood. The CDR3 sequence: CATSDPGTSGGNEQFF. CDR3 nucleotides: TGTGCCACCAGTGACCCCGGGACTAGCGGGGGCAATGAGCAGTTCTTC.